The entry that follows covers one T cell receptor beta chain sequence. The data derive from a study of blood T cells in healthy people across ages. Each sample provided at least 6 micrograms of extracted total RNA. Then a second PCR, running roughly 7 to 11 cycles, was carried out with a sample-barcoded 5' primer and a J-beta primer mix. A template-switch adaptor with 12 random nucleotides tagged each cDNA molecule. TCRdb re-called the 5' RACE reads with MiXCR, one entry per CDR3 protein. The table has 1.5 million to 2 million distinct CDR3 sequences, around 42% seen once. Germline V gene data show CDR1 as SEHNR and CDR2 as FQNEAQ (reference sequence). The length of the CDR3 is 16 residues. The V gene lost 4 bases and the J gene lost 5 bases, with 17 bases spanning the gap.

The chain links TRBV7-9 to TRBJ1-4; D is uncertain. Material for sequencing was blood. The sequence derives from a human donor in good health. Here the CDR3 reads CASSSRQGRKNEKLFF. In DNA, the CDR3 is TGTGCCAGCAGCTCTCGACAAGGACGAAAGAATGAAAAACTGTTTTTT.